What follows are 7 T cell receptor beta chains derived from one specimen sequenced in a study of shared clonotypes between healthy human individuals. Repertoires were generated with immunoSEQ multiplex PCR, while TCRdb's copy carries only in-frame clones and drops some. The data contain 2,500,000 or so clones, 85% to 95% of them singletons. Specimen: naive CD4+ T cells from PBMCs. Subset described: CD45RA+ positively selected. These receptors were collected from a man aged 18 to 29 in good health. Some clones in this sample may be carry-over from other donors' samples.

This chain links TRBV4-2 with TRBJ1-1; a possible D gene is TRBD1 (5 bases). V was trimmed by 0 bases and J by 0 bases, leaving 11 bases between them. Germline CDR1 LGHNA, CDR2 YNFKEQ. The length of the CDR3 is 16 residues. The CDR3 sequence is CASSQDPGTVNTEAFF. The CDR3 coding sequence is TGTGCCAGCAGCCAAGATCCTGGGACGGTGAACACTGAAGCTTTCTTT.

V gene TRBV4-1 combines with J gene TRBJ1-1; no firm D call. There are 12 residues in the CDR3. V lost 1 base and J 10 bases, leaving 10 bases between the germline ends. Germline V gene lookup returns CDR1 MGHRA and CDR2 YSYEKL. CDR3 DNA: TGCGCCAGCAGCCAAGGGGTTGGGTCAGCTTTCTTT. Protein: CASSQGVGSAFF.

V gene TRBV14 combines with J gene TRBJ2-1; the D gene is possibly TRBD2 (5 bases). The CDR3 loop spans 16 amino acids. The V end lost 4 bases, the J end lost 0 bases, and 13 bases lay between the germline ends. CDR1 SGHDN and CDR2 FVKESK come from the germline V gene. The CDR3 is CASSLQRPSSYNEQFF. As DNA, the CDR3 is TGTGCCAGCAGCCTACAGCGGCCGAGCTCCTACAATGAGCAGTTCTTC.

The chain recombines TRBV28 with TRBJ1-1; 8 bases align to TRBD1. The CDR3 loop spans 18 amino acids. V shed 5 bases and J 0 bases; nucleotides not matched to a gene: 14. Germline CDR1 and CDR2: MDHEN and SYDVKM. CDR3 bases: TGTGCCAGCAGTCCCCGACAGGGGTCAGGGCAGGTGAACACTGAAGCTTTCTTT. It codes for CASSPRQGSGQVNTEAFF.

The chain is built from TRBV5-6 and TRBJ2-1, with 8 bases that match TRBD1. The ends lost 3 bases at V and 8 bases at J; junction bases unmatched: 4. The CDR3 runs 13 residues. Germline loops: CDR1 SGHDT, CDR2 YYEEEE. This CDR3 reads CASSYDRGDEQFF. As DNA, the CDR3 is TGTGCCAGCAGCTACGACAGGGGCGATGAGCAGTTCTTC.

The V call is TRBV5-1, the J call TRBJ2-1; 10 bases are shared with TRBD1. V dropped 2 bases and J dropped 7; count of bases not matched to a gene: 6. Germline loops: CDR1 SGHRS, CDR2 YFSETQ. The CDR3 runs 15 residues. The CDR3 sequence is CASSLAGTGVNEQFF. The CDR3 nucleotides are TGCGCCAGCAGCTTAGCCGGGACAGGGGTGAATGAGCAGTTCTTC.

V is TRBV5-1 and J is TRBJ1-1; TRBD1 might be the D (6 bases). The CDR3 runs 15 residues. Germline-derived CDR1 and CDR2 are SGHRS and YFSETQ. Trimming took off 0 bases at V and 8 bases at J, with 17 bases between the two ends. In DNA form, the CDR3 reads TGCGCCAGCAGCTTGGCTGGCGAAAAAGGGACAGAAGCTTTCTTT. Translation: CASSLAGEKGTEAFF.